One TCR beta chain is described in this entry. Time point of the sample: sample taken at primary tumor resection. The V end lost 0 bases, the J end lost 12 bases, and 15 bases lay between the germline ends. Germline V gene data show CDR1 as SGHVS and CDR2 as FNYEAQ. The CDR3 runs to 14 residues. This sample is drawn from a study of spatial heterogeneity in lung cancer. Whole-study context: A unique TCR and UMI combination showed up more than ten times in raw reads, on average.

In the library, each TCR cDNA molecule bore its own unique molecular identifier. TCRdb independently ran MiXCR on the 5' RACE reads; one entry per CDR3 protein. The sample carries 7,500 to 10,000 distinct CDR3 sequences, roughly a sixth recorded once. This chain joins TRBV7-6 and TRBJ2-1; D gene unclear. This TCR was sampled from a male donor with early-stage non-small cell lung cancer. The specimen was normal lung tissue next to the tumor, collected at surgery. The chain's CDR3 is CASSLAPQDRAQFF. The CDR3 DNA is TGTGCCAGCAGCTTAGCCCCCCAGGATCGTGCGCAGTTCTTC. The entire variable domain, with the rest obtained from reference TRBV7-6 and TRBJ2-1, is as follows: GAGVSQSPRYKVTKRGQDVALRCDPISGHVSLYWYRQALGQGPEFLTYFNYEAQQDKSGLPNDRFSAERPEGSISTLTIQRTEQRDSAMYRCASSLAPQDRAQFFGPGTRLTVL.